Listed here is a single TCR beta chain. Antigen specificity is unknown. Treatment defined: roughly 18 received Ad26.COV2.S at low or high dose, single or two shots; roughly five received placebo; per-sample allocation not given. At day 63 after the first vaccine or placebo injection, samples were drawn. This specimen comes from a study of Ad26.COV2.S vaccination and SARS-CoV-2 variants. Overall study: Enrollment placed the donor in the COV1001 Ad26.COV2.S trial arm. Intramuscular Ad26.COV2.S doses were given once or twice, 56 days apart.

Trimming took off 4 bases at V and 3 bases at J, with 4 bases between the two ends. The CDR3 runs to 12 residues. From germline, CDR1 is GTSNPN and CDR2 SVGIG (reference sequence). Study conclusions and caveats: Greater spike-specific TCR breadth was seen in vaccine recipients than in placebo recipients.

Assay used: immunoSEQ multiplex PCR; TCRdb lists only in-frame clones, some missing. In the table there are about 480,000 clones, around nine tenths of which are singletons. This chain links TRBV30 with TRBJ2-6, with unresolved D. The sample here was peripheral blood, taken in a trial of Ad26.COV2.S vaccine versus placebo. The clonotype originates from a person aged 18 to 59 who received the Ad26.COV2.S COVID-19 vaccine or a placebo. The CDR3 loop reads CAWIGGANVLTF. CDR3 in DNA: TGTGCCTGGATTGGTGGGGCCAACGTCCTGACTTTC.